The 11 T cell receptor beta chains below were found in one sample sequenced in a study of T-cell memory formation after mild COVID-19. TCRdb processed the 5' RACE reads anew with MiXCR; each CDR3 protein has one entry. Of about 270,000 distinct CDR3 sequences listed, around 15% are singletons. The sample consisted of PBMCs or a T cell subset sorted from them (not recorded which). The source is a man aged 18-30 years who had mild COVID-19 (a few samples of this study predate the infection). Cell type and time point are not known.

V is TRBV5-1 and J is TRBJ2-3, with 9 bases aligning to TRBD2. The CDR3 spans 16 residues. Germline lookup yields CDR1 SGHRS and CDR2 YFSETQ. After removal of 7 bases from V and 0 bases from J, the junction contained 9 bases not matched to a gene. CDR3 nucleotide sequence: TGCGCCAGCTCACCTAGCGGGGCCGCTAGCACAGATACGCAGTATTTT. Translation: CASSPSGAASTDTQYF. Drawing the rest from reference TRBV5-1 and TRBJ2-3, the complete variable domain is KAGVTQTPRYLIKTRGQQVTLSCSPISGHRSVSWYQQTPGQGLQFLFEYFSETQRNKGNFPGRFSGRQFSNSRSEMNVSTLELGDSALYLCASSPSGAASTDTQYFGPGTRLTVL.

CDR3 nucleotide sequence: TGCGCCAGCAGCCAAGATCGTACAGGGAGGGCAGATACGCAGTATTTT. It codes for CASSQDRTGRADTQYF. This sequence joins TRBV4-3 and TRBJ2-3; a possible D gene is TRBD2 (7 bases). Trimming left V 0 bases short and J 4 bases short, with 14 bases between. Germline V gene sequence: CDR1 LGHNA, CDR2 YSLEER. The CDR3 sequence is 16 residues long.

This sequence joins TRBV27 and TRBJ2-1; maybe TRBD2 (7 bases). The CDR3 consists of 15 residues. Germline CDR1 reads MNHEY; CDR2 reads SMNVEV (reference sequence). V lost 8 bases to trimming and J lost 3 bases, with 17 bases between them. CDR3 in DNA: TGTGCCAGCGCGTGGGGGGGGCGGTACTACAATGAGCAGTTCTTC. This codes for CASAWGGRYYNEQFF.

This clonotype has more than one count but fewer than ten. V usage is TRBV4-3 and J usage is TRBJ2-3; TRBD1 or TRBD2 may be the D gene (5 bases each). The germline V and J ends were trimmed by 0 bases and 6 bases, with 13 bases remaining between them. Germline V gives CDR1 LGHNA, CDR2 YSLEER. CDR3 length equals 15 residues. The CDR3 sequence: CASSQDSGSGDTQYF. In DNA form, the CDR3 reads TGCGCCAGCAGCCAAGATTCAGGGTCGGGGGATACGCAGTATTTT.

The chain has TRBV7-8 and TRBJ1-5, with D unresolved. CDR3 size: 14 residues. Germline V gives CDR1 SGHVS, CDR2 FQNEAQ. V lost 1 base and J lost 9, with 13 bases in between. The CDR3 region is CASSLEWALGPQHF. The CDR3 nucleotides read TGTGCCAGCAGCTTAGAATGGGCATTAGGGCCCCAGCATTTT.

In its sample, this clonotype was seen a few times. The chain is built from TRBV7-6 and TRBJ2-5, with D maybe TRBD1 (6 bases). Trimming shortened V by 8 bases and J by 5 bases, and 21 bases separated the two germline ends. Germline CDR1 reads SGHVS; CDR2 reads FNYEAQ. The CDR3 extends over 15 amino acids. CDR3 in amino acids: CASGRGAGEGETQYF. The CDR3 bases are TGTGCCAGCGGCCGTGGAGCAGGGGAAGGGGAGACCCAGTACTTC.

This clonotype was seen more than once but under ten times. The V gene is TRBV4-1, the J gene TRBJ1-1; D may be TRBD1 (5 bases). The CDR3 consists of 16 residues. Germline V gene lookup returns CDR1 MGHRA and CDR2 YSYEKL. V was pared by 1 base and J by 0 bases, with 12 bases between. The CDR3 is CASSQGTGGMNTEAFF. CDR3 in DNA: TGCGCCAGCAGCCAAGGGACCGGGGGGATGAACACTGAAGCTTTCTTT.

Ten or more counts support this clonotype. The chain's CDR3 is CSAEPGREVSDEQFF. The CDR3, as DNA: TGCAGTGCTGAACCGGGACGGGAGGTGTCAGATGAGCAGTTCTTC. The chain uses TRBV20-1 and TRBJ2-1; 7 nucleotides line up with TRBD2. The J segment lost 8 bases and the V segment lost 5 bases, leaving 15 bases of the junction unmatched. This CDR3 spans 15 amino acids. The V gene's germline CDR1 is DFQATT and CDR2 SNEGSKA (reference sequence).

This clonotype was seen only a few times. J is TRBJ2-5 and V is TRBV29-1; the D is unclear. The CDR3 sequence is 12 residues long. V gave up 3 bases and J gave up 2 bases, with 7 bases separating them. Germline CDR1 reads SQVTM; CDR2 reads ANQGSEA. The CDR3 is CSVEYPQETQYF. The CDR3 DNA sequence: TGCAGCGTTGAGTACCCTCAAGAGACCCAGTACTTC.

This chain connects TRBV6-6 to TRBJ2-2; tentative D call: TRBD1 (6 bases). The CDR3 extends over 15 amino acids. Deletions cut 2 bases from V and 0 bases from J, with 7 bases between. Germline CDR1 MNHNY, CDR2 SVGAGI (reference sequence). In DNA, the CDR3 is TGTGCCAGCAGTTACGGGGGCTCGAACACCGGGGAGCTGTTTTTT. It translates to CASSYGGSNTGELFF.

The chain has TRBV6-2 or TRBV6-3 and TRBJ2-7; D unresolved. Trimming shortened V by 6 bases and J by 0 bases, and 9 bases separated the two germline ends. Germline V lookup: CDR1 MNHEY, CDR2 SVGEGT. The CDR3 extends over 13 amino acids. Here the CDR3 reads CASRVSSSYEQYF. The CDR3 coding sequence is TGTGCCAGCAGGGTGTCTAGCTCCTACGAGCAGTACTTC.